Listed below are T cell receptor beta chains from one sample, sequenced in a study of human T cells and chemical hapten exposure. TCRdb redid the calling of the RACE reads with MiXCR, one entry per CDR3 protein. The sample has just over 350,000 distinct CDR3 sequences; over 6% are singletons. The sequencing here drew on whole blood, taken in connection with sensitization to the hapten diphenylcyclopropenone (DPC). The receptors here all came from a woman younger than 35 with alopecia areata. Some clones in this sample may be carry-over from other donors' samples. CDR3s include the opening cysteine and the closing phenylalanine or tryptophan. A D gene is named only where the DNA matches it firmly. The size entry is marked missing in some rows and otherwise reads once, few, many or a size class.

CDR3nt	CDR3aa	j_gene	d_gene	abundance	v_gene
TGTGCCATCAGTGAGTCGGAGCTAGCGAAAGGCACCTACAATGAGCAGTTCTTC	CAISESELAKGTYNEQFF	TRBJ2-1	-	-	TRBV10-3
TGTGCCAGCAGCGTTGGCGGGGGGGCCGGAGATACGCAGTATTTT	CASSVGGGAGDTQYF	TRBJ2-3	TRBD2	few	TRBV6-4
TGCAGTGCTAGAGATTATGCTTTAGGTGCCGAAGCTTTCTTT	CSARDYALGAEAFF	TRBJ1-1	-	many	TRBV20-1
TGCGCCAGCAGCCAAGTACGTGGGGCCTCCTACGAGCAGTACTTC	CASSQVRGASYEQYF	TRBJ2-7	-	-	TRBV4-3
TGCGCCAGCAGCTTGGCCCCCGGGAACCGAGGCAATGAGCAGTTCTTC	CASSLAPGNRGNEQFF	TRBJ2-1	-	-	TRBV5-1
TGTGCCAGCGGCTCGGAACTTGTACTAGCCAAAAACATTCAGTACTTC	CASGSELVLAKNIQYF	TRBJ2-4	-	-	TRBV6-2/TRBV6-3
TGTGCCAGCAGTCCCCCCGGGGGGGGCACAGATACGCAGTATTTT	CASSPPGGGTDTQYF	TRBJ2-3	TRBD2	few	TRBV28
TGTGCCAGCTCCCGCGGGACAGATGAAGAAGCTTTCTTT	CASSRGTDEEAFF	TRBJ1-1	TRBD1	many	TRBV18
TGTGCCAGCAGTGTGTCTAGCGGGGTCGACAATGAGCAGTTCTTC	CASSVSSGVDNEQFF	TRBJ2-1	TRBD2	few	TRBV28
TGTGCCAGCAGTGACAAATCCGGACCAAAGGCAGATACGCAGTATTTT	CASSDKSGPKADTQYF	TRBJ2-3	-	-	TRBV6-1
TGTGCCAGCAGTGACTTGACAGGGACTGAAGCTTTCTTT	CASSDLTGTEAFF	TRBJ1-1	TRBD1	many	TRBV6-4
TGTGCCATCAGACCAGGGTTAAGGGATACGCAGTATTTT	CAIRPGLRDTQYF	TRBJ2-3	-	-	TRBV10-3
TGCGCCAGCAGCCAAGATAACGGGAAGGGCAATGAGCAGTTCTTC	CASSQDNGKGNEQFF	TRBJ2-1	-	many	TRBV4-3
TGTGCCAGCAGCCCGACAGGGTCTGGCAATCAGCCCCAGCATTTT	CASSPTGSGNQPQHF	TRBJ1-5	-	many	TRBV21-1
TGTGCCAGCTCACCGAGTGGACAGCGCGAACCCCTCCACTTT	CASSPSGQREPLHF	TRBJ1-6	-	few	TRBV18
TGTGCCAGCAACGGACACGGTATTTTCTCTGGGGCCAACGTCCTGACTTTC	CASNGHGIFSGANVLTF	TRBJ2-6	-	many	TRBV12-3/TRBV12-4
TGTGCCAGCAGCCCAGAGACGGACATGAACACTGAAGCTTTCTTT	CASSPETDMNTEAFF	TRBJ1-1	-	-	TRBV7-9
TGTGCCAGCAGCTTAGGACAGTTTTTAGAGACCCAGTACTTC	CASSLGQFLETQYF	TRBJ2-5	-	few	TRBV7-2
TGTGCCAGCAGCAAGCGGACCCCCAGAGGCTCTGGAAACACCATATATTTT	CASSKRTPRGSGNTIYF	TRBJ1-3	-	many	TRBV14
TGTGCCACCAGTGATACCGGGACAGGAGGAGGAAACACCATATATTTT	CATSDTGTGGGNTIYF	TRBJ1-3	TRBD1	few	TRBV24-1
TGTGCCAGCAGCTTCGGACATAACTATGGCTACACCTTC	CASSFGHNYGYTF	TRBJ1-2	-	few	TRBV7-9
TGCAGCTCCCTCCCCGGACAGGGGGCGGGAGATACGCAGTATTTT	CSSLPGQGAGDTQYF	TRBJ2-3	TRBD1	many	TRBV29-1
TGTGCCAGCAGCGTAGAAATCGGATTTAATTCACCCCTCCACTTT	CASSVEIGFNSPLHF	TRBJ1-6	-	few	TRBV9
TGTGCCAGCAGCCACAGGGATGTGTACGAGCAGTACTTC	CASSHRDVYEQYF	TRBJ2-7	-	many	TRBV5-6
TGTGCCAGTAGTATATTTGGGGGGAACACCGGGGAGCTGTTTTTT	CASSIFGGNTGELFF	TRBJ2-2	-	many	TRBV19
TGTGCCATCAGCCGGGGAGGACAGGAACACTATAGCAATCAGCCCCAGCATTTT	CAISRGGQEHYSNQPQHF	TRBJ1-5	TRBD1	-	TRBV10-3